This TCR beta chain came from a study of STAT3 mutations in large granular lymphocyte leukemia. As for the study in general: Roughly half of the longitudinally sequenced T-LGLL patients carried detectable canonical activating STAT3 mutations.

Sequenced by immunoSEQ multiplex PCR; TCRdb stores in-frame clones only, minus some. Here the sample spans roughly 17,000 clones, 92% being singletons. Study-level findings and limits: Every T-cell large granular lymphocyte leukemia patient had at least one immunodominant TCR beta clonotype.

CDR3 length: 16 residues. V was pared by 4 bases and J by 3 bases, with 20 bases between. Germline V gene data show CDR1 as SGHRS and CDR2 as YFSETQ. Notes on this clone: Its antigen remains unidentified.

This chain links TRBV5-1 with TRBJ2-7, with D perhaps matching TRBD2 (6 bases). This receptor was taken from a man in his 60s with T-cell large granular lymphocyte leukemia. Some clones in this sample may be carry-over from other donors' samples. The specimen was peripheral blood mononuclear cells. This CDR3 reads CASSPGLTLDYYEQYF. CDR3 bases: TGCGCCAGCAGCCCGGGACTTACACTAGACTACTACGAGCAGTACTTC.